This T cell receptor beta chain is from a study of blood T cell repertoires in COVID-19. Study-wide context: From T cells, B-cell-depleted T cells, or PBMCs came the material, which was cDNA or gDNA.

Methods used by the authors: The assay estimated nucleated cells by amplifying reference gene primers. Some clones are missing from TCRdb's copy, which holds only in-frame ones; the method was immunoSEQ multiplex PCR. Clonal size and the V and J genes are those of that table, whereas D and trimming came from the DNA. This table holds tens of thousands of clones, approximately 74% found once. This clone was observed a handful of times. This TCR was sampled from a human donor with acute or convalescent COVID-19. The donor label of this sample is uncertain. Sequencing used peripheral blood.

CDR3 coding DNA: TGTGCCAGCAGCTTCGACAGGGGGGCCGAGCAGTACTTC. Amino acids: CASSFDRGAEQYF. This rearrangement joins TRBV7-3 to TRBJ2-7; the match to TRBD1 covers 9 bases. Germline V gene data show CDR1 as SGHTA and CDR2 as FQGTGA. V lost 3 bases, J lost 6 bases, and 3 bases stayed unmatched. This CDR3 has 13 residues. The whole variable domain, filled in from reference TRBV7-3 and TRBJ2-7, reads GAGVSQTPSNKVTEKGKYVELRCDPISGHTALYWYRQSLGQGPEFLIYFQGTGAADDSGLPNDRFFAVRPEGSVSTLKIQRTERGDSAVYLCASSFDRGAEQYFGPGTRLTVT.